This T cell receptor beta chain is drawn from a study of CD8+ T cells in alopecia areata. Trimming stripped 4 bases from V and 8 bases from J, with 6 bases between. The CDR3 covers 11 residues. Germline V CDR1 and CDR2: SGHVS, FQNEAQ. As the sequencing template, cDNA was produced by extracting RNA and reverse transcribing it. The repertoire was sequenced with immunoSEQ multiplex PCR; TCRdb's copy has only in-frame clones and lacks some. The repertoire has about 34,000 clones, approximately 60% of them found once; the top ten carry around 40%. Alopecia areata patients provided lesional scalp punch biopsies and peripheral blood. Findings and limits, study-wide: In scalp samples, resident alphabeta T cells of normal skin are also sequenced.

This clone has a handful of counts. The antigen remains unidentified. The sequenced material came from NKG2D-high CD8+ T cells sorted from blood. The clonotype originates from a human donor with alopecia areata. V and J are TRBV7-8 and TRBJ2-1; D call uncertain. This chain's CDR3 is CASSSSHEQFF. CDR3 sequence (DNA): TGTGCCAGCAGCTCCAGTCATGAGCAGTTCTTC. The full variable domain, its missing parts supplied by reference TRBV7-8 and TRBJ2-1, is GAGVSQSPRYKVAKRGQDVALRCDPISGHVSLFWYQQALGQGPEFLTYFQNEAQLDKSGLPSDRFFAERPEGSVSTLKIQRTQQEDSAVYLCASSSSHEQFFGPGTRLTVL.